This entry lists 26 T cell receptor beta chains sequenced from one sample in a study of patients and donors after allogeneic stem cell transplantation. TCRdb reanalysed the RT-PCR reads using MiXCR and keeps one entry per CDR3 protein. The table has fewer than 180,000 distinct CDR3 sequences, 37% seen once. Input material: blood, either unsorted or a sorted T cell fraction (not recorded which). These receptors were obtained from a human donor who was either an allogeneic HSCT recipient or a stem cell or donor lymphocyte infusion donor (not recorded which). It is not recorded whose cells these are; they may come from a transplant donor.

This sequence joins TRBV12-3 or TRBV12-4 and TRBJ2-3; D remains ambiguous. Trimming left V 6 bases short and J 8 bases short, with 9 bases between. The CDR3 loop spans 11 amino acids. Here the CDR3 DNA reads TGTGCCAGCAGCCGAGGACCTACGCAGTATTTT. It codes for CASSRGPTQYF.

As for this clonotype: A read error is likely, as this CDR3 ends without the conserved phenylalanine or tryptophan. The CDR3 sequence is CASSPGQGGAFL. In DNA, the CDR3 is TGTGCCAGCAGCCCGGGACAGGGGGGAGCTTTCTTG. The V gene is TRBV12-3 or TRBV12-4, the J gene TRBJ1-1, with 11 positions matching TRBD1. The CDR3 covers 12 residues. Unmatched junction bases numbered 4, after V lost 6 bases and J lost 10 bases.

This sequence joins TRBV29-1 and TRBJ1-5, with D possibly being TRBD1 (5 bases). Germline CDR1 is SQVTM and CDR2 is ANQGSEA. V was pared by 2 bases and J by 0 bases, with 8 bases between. The CDR3 has 14 residues. The CDR3 DNA reads as TGCAGCGTTGAAACCGGGGCTAGCAATCAGCCCCAGCATTTT. This translates into CSVETGASNQPQHF.

The chain couples TRBV6-6 to TRBJ2-5; no firm D call. This CDR3 region has 12 residues. The germline gives CDR1 MNHNY, CDR2 SVGAGI (reference sequence). The V and J ends lost 7 bases and 2 bases respectively, with 8 bases between them. This CDR3 reads CASKKGQETQYF. In DNA form, the CDR3 reads TGTGCCAGCAAGAAGGGACAAGAGACCCAGTACTTC.

V gene TRBV24-1 combines with J gene TRBJ1-1; D gene ambiguous. Trimming cost V 4 bases and J 1 base, with 6 bases left between them. The CDR3 spans 13 residues. Per germline, CDR1 KGHDR and CDR2 SFDVKD. The CDR3 DNA follows: TGTGCCACCAGTGACACGGCGAACACTGAAGCTTTCTTT. This codes for CATSDTANTEAFF.

This clonotype was seen only a few times. The chain employs TRBV4-3 and TRBJ2-1, with D perhaps TRBD2 (6 bases). Trimming shortened V by 0 bases and J by 6 bases, and 9 bases separated the two germline ends. The germline V gene has CDR1 LGHNA and CDR2 YSLEER. The CDR3 has 14 residues. CDR3 nucleotide sequence: TGCGCCAGCAGCCAAGACCGGGGAGGCAATGAGCAGTTCTTC. Translated, it gives CASSQDRGGNEQFF.

This chain links TRBV7-9 with TRBJ2-7, with D perhaps TRBD1 (5 bases). Trimming took off 5 bases at V and 5 bases at J, with 16 bases between the two ends. This CDR3 region has 14 residues. Germline V gene sequence: CDR1 SEHNR, CDR2 FQNEAQ (reference sequence). In DNA, the CDR3 is TGTGCCAGCAGCCCCAGGGCAGGGAACGACGAGCAGTACTTC. This encodes CASSPRAGNDEQYF.

In this sample, this clonotype turned up a few times. This CDR3 reads CASSHSKGLYEQYF. In nucleotides, the CDR3 is TGCGCCAGCAGCCATTCGAAGGGCCTCTACGAGCAGTACTTC. The rearrangement joins TRBV4-3 to TRBJ2-7; D unclear. Germline CDR1 LGHNA, CDR2 YSLEER. Trimming cost V 3 bases and J 3 bases, with 12 bases left between them. The CDR3 has 14 residues.

V usage is TRBV28 and J usage is TRBJ2-7, with 8 bases lining up with TRBD1. After removal of 5 bases from V and 6 bases from J, the junction contained 3 bases not matched to a gene. Per germline, CDR1 MDHEN and CDR2 SYDVKM. There are 12 residues in the CDR3. CDR3 protein: CASSPDRGEQYV. In DNA form, the CDR3 reads TGTGCCAGCAGTCCAGACAGGGGCGAGCAGTACGTC.

The rearrangement links TRBV5-1 to TRBJ2-1; the D is unclear. Germline CDR1 is SGHRS and CDR2 is YFSETQ. The CDR3 loop spans 12 amino acids. Deletions cut 4 bases from V and 5 bases from J, with 7 bases between. CDR3 region: CASSAQNNEQFF. Written as DNA, the CDR3 is TGCGCCAGCAGCGCCCAAAACAATGAGCAGTTCTTC.

This chain connects TRBV27 to TRBJ2-1; D is perhaps TRBD1 (6 bases). Germline values: CDR1 MNHEY, CDR2 SMNVEV (reference sequence). Trimming removed 2 bases from V and 3 bases from J, with 8 bases in between. There are 14 residues in the CDR3. The CDR3: CASSLQDSYNEQFF. The CDR3 bases are TGTGCCAGCAGTTTACAGGACAGCTACAATGAGCAGTTCTTC.

Points on this clonotype: Here the CDR3 omits its conserved ending phenylalanine or tryptophan, so a read error is the likely source. The chain employs TRBV6-6 and TRBJ1-6, with D possibly being TRBD1 (6 bases). The V end lost 2 bases, the J end lost 7 bases, and 12 bases lay between the germline ends. Germline lookup yields CDR1 MNHNY and CDR2 SVGAGI (reference sequence). This CDR3 region has 15 residues. CDR3 sequence reads: CASSYGGPGNSPLHL. DNA for the CDR3: TGTGCCAGCAGTTACGGGGGGCCGGGGAATTCACCCCTCCACTTG.

The chain couples TRBV6-1 to TRBJ1-5; no definite D call. V was cut by 0 bases and J by 2 bases, with 8 bases left in between. CDR1 is MNHNS and CDR2 is SASEGT in the germline V gene. The CDR3 runs 15 residues. The CDR3 region is CASSEASRGNQPQHF. The CDR3 DNA follows: TGTGCCAGCAGTGAAGCTTCGAGAGGCAATCAGCCCCAGCATTTT.

The chain links TRBV7-9 to TRBJ2-1; 10 nucleotides agree with TRBD2. This CDR3 region has 16 residues. Per the germline V gene, CDR1 is SEHNR and CDR2 is FQNEAQ (reference sequence). Germline trimming cut 5 bases from V and 8 bases from J; bases unmatched to any gene: 12. In DNA form, the CDR3 reads TGTGCCAGCAGCCTACTACTAGCGGGGAAGATTGATGAGCAGTTCTTC. Translating gives CASSLLLAGKIDEQFF.

This clonotype has a single count. The rearrangement joins TRBV11-3 to TRBJ2-1; D unresolved. The CDR3 contains 13 residues. From germline, CDR1 is SGHNT and CDR2 YENEEA. The V end was cut by 4 bases, the J end by 8 bases, with 12 bases between. The CDR3 here is CASSSGDSDEQFF. CDR3 coding DNA: TGTGCCAGCAGCTCTGGGGATTCGGATGAGCAGTTCTTC.

V gene TRBV4-2 combines with J gene TRBJ1-5; D not resolved. The germline CDR1 and CDR2 sequences are LGHNA and YNFKEQ. Trimming removed 4 bases from V and 7 bases from J, with 14 bases in between. CDR3 length: 14 amino acids. CDR3 nucleotides: TGTGCCAGCAGCCCCGACGGGGATAACCAGCCCCAGCATTTT. This gives the protein CASSPDGDNQPQHF.

The chain employs TRBV4-3 and TRBJ2-7, with unresolved D. In germline, CDR1 is LGHNA, CDR2 YSLEER. The CDR3 contains 13 residues. V lost 0 bases and J 3 bases, leaving 6 bases between the germline ends. The CDR3, as DNA: TGCGCCAGCAGCCAAGAGGTATTCTACGAGCAGTACTTC. This codes for CASSQEVFYEQYF.

The table lists this clonotype with a few counts. This chain links TRBV4-3 with TRBJ1-1; weak D call: TRBD1 (5 bases). Germline V gene lookup returns CDR1 LGHNA and CDR2 YSLEER. The CDR3 loop spans 14 amino acids. The V and J ends lost 5 bases and 5 bases respectively, with 15 bases between them. DNA of the CDR3: TGCGCCAGCAGCGCGAACGGGGACGGAACTGAAGCTTTCTTT. Amino acids: CASSANGDGTEAFF.

This chain links TRBV12-3 or TRBV12-4 with TRBJ1-5; D remains unclear. The CDR3 has 14 residues. V was pared by 1 base and J by 1 base, with 5 bases between. The CDR3 spells CASSLVPSNQPQHF. CDR3 bases: TGTGCCAGCAGTTTAGTCCCGAGCAATCAGCCCCAGCATTTT.

There are a few counts of this clonotype. J is TRBJ1-2 and V is TRBV9, with D unresolved. With 2 bases removed from V and 4 bases from J, the gap between germline ends came to 15 bases. This CDR3 has 15 residues. CDR1 SGDLS and CDR2 YYNGEE come from the germline V gene. The CDR3 protein is CASSVKTFPPYGYTF. The DNA for the CDR3 is TGTGCCAGCAGCGTGAAAACGTTCCCCCCCTATGGCTACACCTTC.

There are a few counts of this clonotype. This chain uses TRBV12-3 or TRBV12-4 with TRBJ1-5, with D unresolved. There are 14 residues in the CDR3. With 5 bases removed from V and 0 bases from J, the gap between germline ends came to 8 bases. CDR3 residues: CASSDGDSNQPQHF. DNA of the CDR3: TGTGCCAGCAGTGACGGTGATAGCAATCAGCCCCAGCATTTT.

Within the sample, this clonotype is medium-sized. The chain recombines TRBV9 with TRBJ1-6, with 8 bases fitting TRBD1. The CDR3 totals 15 residues. Germline assignment: CDR1 SGDLS and CDR2 YYNGEE. V shed 4 bases and J 5 bases; nucleotides not matched to a gene: 5. The CDR3 coding sequence is TGTGCCAGCAGCACTTGGACAGGGAATAATTCACCCCTCCACTTT. Translating gives CASSTWTGNNSPLHF.

The sample holds a few counts of this clonotype. The CDR3 loop is CASSAGQHYGYTF. The CDR3, as DNA: TGTGCCAGCAGCGCGGGACAGCACTATGGCTACACCTTC. This chain connects TRBV6-5 to TRBJ1-2; 7 bases match TRBD1. This CDR3 contains 13 residues. The V gene end was trimmed by 6 bases and the J gene end by 3 bases; junction bases not matched to a gene: 4. The V gene's germline CDR1 is MNHEY and CDR2 SVGAGI.

This clonotype was found once. CDR3 loop: CASSYFRTSGVRDEQFF. The CDR3 DNA sequence: TGTGCCAGCAGTTACTTCCGGACTAGCGGGGTCCGCGATGAGCAGTTCTTC. This chain joins TRBV6-5 and TRBJ2-1; 12 bases map to TRBD2. This CDR3 is 17 amino acids long. J lost 8 bases, V lost 1 base, and 9 bases had no gene match. Germline CDR1 MNHEY, CDR2 SVGAGI.

J is TRBJ1-5 and V is TRBV6-6; no definite D call. This CDR3 has 12 amino acids. V was trimmed by 1 base and J by 6 bases, leaving 4 bases between them. The germline V gene has CDR1 MNHNY and CDR2 SVGAGI (reference sequence). The CDR3 sequence: CASSYLIQPQHF. The CDR3 bases are TGTGCCAGCAGTTACTTGATTCAGCCCCAGCATTTT.

The chain employs TRBV27 and TRBJ1-3; D not resolved. This CDR3 is built from 17 residues. The germline V gene has CDR1 MNHEY and CDR2 SMNVEV (reference sequence). V lost 5 bases and J lost 0, with 17 bases in between. CDR3 amino acids: CASSEGRHHHSGNTIYF. CDR3 coding DNA: TGTGCCAGCAGTGAAGGCAGGCACCACCACTCTGGAAACACCATATATTTT.